This T cell receptor beta chain is drawn from a study of patients and donors after allogeneic stem cell transplantation. TCRdb ran MiXCR on the RT-PCR reads and lists one entry per CDR3 protein. Here the sample spans about 960,000 distinct CDR3 sequences, around 17% being singletons. The CDR3 sequence is 15 residues long. The germline gives CDR1 MGHDK, CDR2 SYGVNS. With 6 bases clipped from V and 6 bases from J, the junction kept 6 bases outside the gene matches. Sequenced input: blood, either unsorted or a sorted T cell fraction (not recorded which). The sequence was collected from a human donor who was either an allogeneic HSCT recipient or a stem cell or donor lymphocyte infusion donor (not recorded which). It is not recorded whose cells these are; they may come from a transplant donor. The gene calls are TRBV25-1 and TRBJ2-3; 13 positions agree with TRBD2. CDR3 region: CASRGTSGVLDTQYF. CDR3 DNA sequence: TGTGCCAGCAGAGGGACTAGCGGGGTTTTGGATACGCAGTATTTT.